This passage covers 8 T cell receptor beta chains from one sample sequenced in a study of Graves' ophthalmopathy and Graves' hyperthyroidism. Amplification of TCR beta CDR3 regions used RNA transcripts. RT-PCR was first run with HTBI primers, then multiplex PCR in a second round. Each CDR3 protein gets one entry after TCRdb re-called the multiplex PCR reads with MiXCR. The table records about 550,000 distinct CDR3 sequences, 35% to 45% of them present only once. Sequencing was carried out using peripheral blood or thyroid tissue (not recorded which). These receptors came from an adult man with Graves' hyperthyroidism.

The chain carries TRBV12-5 and TRBJ1-1; 12 positions match TRBD1. Germline CDR1 and CDR2: LGHNT and FRNRAP. This CDR3 has 13 residues. With 3 bases clipped from V and 11 bases from J, the junction kept 4 bases outside the gene matches. CDR3 loop: CASGFGTGGRAFF. The CDR3 bases are TGTGCTAGTGGTTTCGGGACAGGGGGCCGCGCTTTCTTT.

Turning to this clonotype: Its ends do not fully match the called genes, so a read error is possible. The gene calls are TRBV10-2 and TRBJ2-7; perhaps TRBD2 as D (5 bases). CDR3 length: 13 amino acids. In germline, CDR1 is WSHSY, CDR2 SAAADI. The CDR3 nucleotides read TGTGCCACCGCGGGCGCCAAGGTGGGTGAGCAGTACTTC. Encoded protein: CATAGAKVGEQYF.

Only one count was recorded for this clonotype. This chain joins TRBV12-3 or TRBV12-4 and TRBJ2-6, with 9 positions matching TRBD2. V gave up 6 bases and J gave up 0 bases; unmatched junction bases: 9. The CDR3 covers 18 residues. The CDR3 region has the DNA TGTGCCAGCAGCAGGAGGCTAGCGGGGAGCTCTGGGGCCAACGTCCTGACTTTC. This encodes CASSRRLAGSSGANVLTF.

In this sample, this clonotype turned up a few times. The chain carries TRBV24-1 and TRBJ2-7; 10 bases are a match to TRBD1. CDR1 KGHDR and CDR2 SFDVKD come from the germline V gene. V lost 9 bases and J lost 0; bases outside the gene matches: 25. The CDR3 totals 21 residues. DNA of the CDR3: TGTGCCACCCCCGAAATCTTTGCCGGGACAGGGGATCAGTGTTACTCCTACGAGCAGTACTTC. Protein: CATPEIFAGTGDQCYSYEQYF.

This clonotype was seen ten or more times. CDR3 sequence (DNA): TGCGCCAGCAGTAACGCGCGGACAGGGGACGGCTACACCTTC. Translating it yields CASSNARTGDGYTF. The chain is built from TRBV5-1 and TRBJ1-2; 9 nucleotides agree with TRBD1. The CDR3 spans 14 residues. From germline, CDR1 is SGHRS and CDR2 YFSETQ. The J segment lost 8 bases and the V segment lost 5 bases, leaving 10 bases of the junction unmatched.

The CDR3 region has the DNA TGTGCCAGCAGCCGCGAGGGACAGGGCCAAGAGACCCAGTACTTC. Protein product: CASSREGQGQETQYF. The J gene is TRBJ2-5, the V gene TRBV9; 9 positions agree with TRBD1. Germline values: CDR1 SGDLS, CDR2 YYNGEE. With V trimmed by 4 bases and J by 1 base, 5 bases remained unmatched. CDR3 length equals 15 residues. Looking up the rest from reference TRBV9 and TRBJ2-5 gives the full variable domain: DSGVTQTPKHLITATGQRVTLRCSPRSGDLSVYWYQQSLDQGLQFLIQYYNGEERAKGNILERFSAQQFPDLHSELNLSSLELGDSALYFCASSREGQGQETQYFGPGTRLLVL.

This clonotype came up many times. The chain recombines TRBV7-6 with TRBJ1-5, with D perhaps matching TRBD1 (5 bases). Trimming took 5 bases from V and 2 from J, leaving 13 bases between them. CDR3 length: 15 amino acids. CDR1 and CDR2 from the germline V gene are SGHVS and FNYEAQ. The CDR3 spells CASSQGVGGNQPQHF. DNA for the CDR3: TGTGCCAGCAGCCAAGGGGTAGGTGGCAATCAGCCCCAGCATTTT.

The chain carries TRBV9 and TRBJ2-7; no reliable D call. V lost 0 bases and J lost 5, with 15 bases in between. The CDR3 spans 15 residues. The germline CDR1 and CDR2 sequences are SGDLS and YYNGEE. The CDR3 region is CASSVELGSYDEQYF. The DNA for the CDR3 is TGTGCCAGCAGCGTAGAACTCGGCAGCTATGACGAGCAGTACTTC.